These 15 T cell receptor beta chains came from one sample sequenced in a study of CD8 T cells in Susac syndrome. The RNA, about 0.45 to 1 ug, was put through reverse transcription using random hexamers. TCRdb processed the immunoSEQ multiplex PCR reads anew with MiXCR; each CDR3 protein has one entry. Among some 170,000 distinct CDR3 sequences, about 94% were seen once, and the ten largest hold about 0.14%. Sequenced material: CD4+ T cells from PBMCs. The source is a human donor in good health.

J is TRBJ1-2 and V is TRBV6-5; no firm D call. From germline, CDR1 is MNHEY and CDR2 SVGAGI. V gave up 9 bases and J gave up 8 bases, with 16 bases separating them. The CDR3 sequence is 12 residues long. Here the CDR3 reads CASRRRAGGYTF. The CDR3 region has the DNA TGTGCCAGTCGGCGGAGGGCAGGCGGCTACACCTTC.

This chain uses TRBV6-2 or TRBV6-3 with TRBJ2-7; D gene unclear. There are 12 residues in the CDR3. Per the germline V gene, CDR1 is MNHEY and CDR2 is SVGEGT. Trimming cost V 6 bases and J 7 bases, with 13 bases left between them. CDR3 residues: CASSPADREQYF. The CDR3 nucleotides read TGTGCCAGCAGCCCAGCCGATCGTGAGCAGTACTTC.

The chain combines TRBV20-1 with TRBJ2-3; possibly TRBD1 for D (6 bases). Germline loops: CDR1 DFQATT, CDR2 SNEGSKA (reference sequence). CDR3 size: 14 residues. Trimming shortened V by 3 bases and J by 5 bases, and 15 bases separated the two germline ends. The CDR3, as DNA: TGCAGTGCTAGGGAGACAGGCGGTGGAGATACGCAGTATTTT. This gives the protein CSARETGGGDTQYF.

V usage is TRBV15 and J usage is TRBJ2-5; D remains ambiguous. The CDR3 sequence is 14 residues long. The V and J ends lost 0 bases and 2 bases respectively, with 7 bases between them. The germline V gene has CDR1 LNHNV and CDR2 YYDKDF (reference sequence). Here the CDR3 reads CATSRDPAQETQYF. The CDR3 DNA follows: TGTGCCACCAGCAGAGATCCAGCACAAGAGACCCAGTACTTC.

This chain joins TRBV29-1 and TRBJ2-7, with 7 positions matching TRBD1. This CDR3 region has 14 residues. Germline V CDR1 and CDR2: SQVTM, ANQGSEA. V was clipped by 0 bases and J by 5 bases; unmatched bases: 7. The CDR3 sequence is CSVEEQGTVNEQYF. CDR3 DNA sequence: TGCAGCGTTGAAGAACAGGGGACGGTGAACGAGCAGTACTTC.

The V call is TRBV6-6, the J call TRBJ2-1; no clear D. Trimming stripped 4 bases from V and 6 bases from J, with 13 bases between. The length of the CDR3 is 14 residues. Germline V gene lookup returns CDR1 MNHNY and CDR2 SVGAGI (reference sequence). The DNA for the CDR3 is TGTGCCAGCAGTTCGCACTCCTCCAGCAATGAGCAGTTCTTC. Translating gives CASSSHSSSNEQFF.

The chain combines TRBV12-3 or TRBV12-4 with TRBJ2-7; 8 nucleotides line up with TRBD1. There are 14 residues in the CDR3. V shed 6 bases and J 5 bases; nucleotides not matched to a gene: 9. The CDR3 DNA reads as TGTGCCAGCAGACGGCGGACAGGGAGCGACGAGCAGTACTTC. Translated: CASRRRTGSDEQYF.

The gene calls are TRBV3-1 and TRBJ2-2; possibly TRBD1 or TRBD2 for D (5 bases each). The CDR3 is made up of 15 amino acids. Germline assignment: CDR1 LGHDT and CDR2 YNNKEL (reference sequence). V lost 0 bases to trimming and J lost 4 bases, with 9 bases between them. CDR3 protein: CASSQDSGTTGELFF. The CDR3 region has the DNA TGTGCCAGCAGCCAAGATTCCGGGACCACCGGGGAGCTGTTTTTT. The variable domain in full, with the rest retrieved from reference TRBV3-1 and TRBJ2-2, is DTAVSQTPKYLVTQMGNDKSIKCEQNLGHDTMYWYKQDSKKFLKIMFSYNNKELIINETVPNRFSPKSPDKAHLNLHINSLELGDSAVYFCASSQDSGTTGELFFGEGSRLTVL.

V and J are TRBV7-6 and TRBJ1-1; D is uncertain. The germline V gene has CDR1 SGHVS and CDR2 FNYEAQ. The CDR3 covers 15 residues. V gave up 8 bases and J gave up 0 bases, with 16 bases separating them. Here the CDR3 reads CASAQRVGMNTEAFF. In nucleotides, the CDR3 is TGTGCCAGCGCCCAGAGAGTGGGGATGAACACTGAAGCTTTCTTT.

Here the CDR3 DNA reads TGCAGTGGTACAGGGCAGCGAAACTATGGCTACACCTTC. The encoded protein is CSGTGQRNYGYTF. V usage is TRBV20-1 and J usage is TRBJ1-2; perhaps TRBD1 as D (6 bases). Trimming cost V 7 bases and J 2 bases, with 14 bases left between them. CDR1 and CDR2 from the germline V gene are DFQATT and SNEGSKA (reference sequence). The CDR3 has 13 residues.

The gene calls are TRBV19 and TRBJ2-3; D may be TRBD2 (7 bases). There are 14 residues in the CDR3. V lost 0 bases, J lost 5 bases, and 9 bases lay in between. Germline V CDR1 and CDR2: LNHDA, SQIVND (reference sequence). The CDR3 DNA is TGTGCCAGTAGTATAGACGGGGGGCAAGATACGCAGTATTTT. Amino acids: CASSIDGGQDTQYF.

V usage is TRBV18 and J usage is TRBJ1-2; 10 bases fit TRBD1. The V gene's germline CDR1 is KGHSH and CDR2 LQKENI. Unmatched junction bases numbered 11, after V lost 3 bases and J lost 7 bases. CDR3 length: 16 amino acids. The CDR3, as DNA: TGTGCCAGCTCACCTTCGGGACAGGGGATCGGAAGTGGCTACACCTTC. Amino acid sequence: CASSPSGQGIGSGYTF.

This clonotype was counted once. The rearrangement joins TRBV3-1 to TRBJ2-1; 15 bases fit TRBD2. Germline V gene data show CDR1 as LGHDT and CDR2 as YNNKEL (reference sequence). Trimming took 0 bases from V and 9 from J; bases not matched to a gene: 6. The CDR3 totals 17 residues. The CDR3 nucleotides read TGTGCCAGCAGCCAAGAGCGGACTAGCGGGGGGGCCGGTGAGCAGTTCTTC. Amino acid sequence: CASSQERTSGGAGEQFF.

The chain couples TRBV2 to TRBJ1-2; 7 bases are shared with TRBD1. Germline CDR1 reads SNHLY; CDR2 reads FYNNEI. CDR3 length equals 12 residues. V trimming: 4 bases; J trimming: 8 bases; junction bases outside the gene matches: 4. As DNA, the CDR3 is TGTGCCAGCAGTGCGACAGGGAACGGCTACACCTTC. It translates to CASSATGNGYTF.

V gene TRBV2 combines with J gene TRBJ1-2; TRBD1 might be the D (5 bases). Trimming shortened V by 8 bases and J by 8 bases, and 21 bases separated the two germline ends. The CDR3 extends over 14 amino acids. Germline CDR1 and CDR2: SNHLY and FYNNEI. CDR3 protein: CASETGTRGIGYTF. As DNA, the CDR3 is TGTGCCAGCGAAACCGGGACCCGCGGAATAGGCTACACCTTC.